This TCR beta chain stems from a study of CD8+CD57+ T cells in acquired aplastic anemia. There are 17 residues in the CDR3. CDR1 is SGHVS and CDR2 is FNYEAQ in the germline V gene. Deletions cut 5 bases from V and 7 bases from J, with 24 bases between. Both TCR beta VDJ combination and CDR3 sequence profiling were carried out. Genomic DNA was the template for this profiling. In TCRdb, the reads were re-called with MiXCR into one record per CDR3 protein. The sample carries some 130,000 distinct CDR3 sequences, over 45% recorded once. The J gene is TRBJ2-4, the V gene TRBV7-6; D remains ambiguous. Specimen: sorted CD4+, CD8+, or CD8+CD57+ T cells (not recorded which) from PBMCs. The receptor's source is a human donor in good health, serving as a control. The CDR3 DNA reads as TGTGCCAGCAGCCTAGGTTATAATCCACCCTTGGTGAACATTCAGTACTTC. It translates to CASSLGYNPPLVNIQYF. The full variable domain, in which reference TRBV7-6 and TRBJ2-4 provide the parts outside the CDR3, is GAGVSQSPRYKVTKRGQDVALRCDPISGHVSLYWYRQALGQGPEFLTYFNYEAQQDKSGLPNDRFSAERPEGSISTLTIQRTEQRDSAMYRCASSLGYNPPLVNIQYFGAGTRLSVL.